This paragraph reports one T cell receptor beta chain. What it binds is not known. These data are taken from a study of metastatic and nonmetastatic thyroid tumors. Overall study: Where malignant and benign thyroid patients were concerned, repertoires were compared across blood and tumor or nodule tissue. General observations from the study: It was reportedly found that TCR beta diversity was significantly higher in malignant thyroid tumors than in benign nodules, a difference seen in both blood and tumor samples.

Trimming stripped 5 bases from V and 2 bases from J, with 10 bases between. CDR3 length equals 13 residues. Germline loops: CDR1 MNHNS, CDR2 SASEGT. Each patient went into thyroid surgery without having received any treatment. In the authors' methods: Built for papillary thyroid cancer, a distant-metastasis classifier drew on CDR3 differences across clinicopathological groups. TCRdb reprocessed the PCR reads using MiXCR. Clone size and V and J calls follow TCRdb, not the original study. The sample has 3,300 or so clones; approximately 34% are singletons. Sequencing was done on a sample of adjacent normal tissue. The TCR comes from a male donor with papillary thyroid cancer or a benign thyroid nodule (not recorded which). Some clones in this sample may be carry-over from other donors' samples. The chain links TRBV6-1 to TRBJ2-7; D might be TRBD2 (5 bases). CDR3 bases: TGTGCCAGCAGTAGGACGGGGACCTACGAGCAGTACTTC. Translating gives CASSRTGTYEQYF.